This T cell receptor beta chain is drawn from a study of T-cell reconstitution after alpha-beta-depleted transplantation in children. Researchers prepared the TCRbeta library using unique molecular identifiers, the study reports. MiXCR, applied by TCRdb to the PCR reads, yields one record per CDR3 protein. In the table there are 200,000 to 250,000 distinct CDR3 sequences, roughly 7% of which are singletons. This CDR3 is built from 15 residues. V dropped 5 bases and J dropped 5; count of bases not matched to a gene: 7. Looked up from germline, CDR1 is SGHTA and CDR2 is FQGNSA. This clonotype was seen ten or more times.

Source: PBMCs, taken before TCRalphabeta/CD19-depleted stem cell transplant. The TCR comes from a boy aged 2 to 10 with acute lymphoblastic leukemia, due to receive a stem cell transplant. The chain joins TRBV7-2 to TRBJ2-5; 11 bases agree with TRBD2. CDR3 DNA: TGTGCCAGCAGCCCCAGACTAGCGGGAAGGGAGACCCAGTACTTC. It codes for CASSPRLAGRETQYF.